This T cell receptor (beta chain) was sequenced during a study of CD8 T cells in ankylosing spondylitis. Study findings and constraints: Prior literature has documented some motif variants in synovial fluid and blood from reactive arthritis. What appeared characteristic of ankylosing spondylitis blood was a TCR beta motif of seven to nine highly homologous variants.

CDR3 length equals 16 residues. V lost 2 bases, J lost 0 bases, and 11 bases lay in between. A single record per CDR3 protein comes from TCRdb applying MiXCR to the 5' RACE reads. The sample lists 470,000 or so distinct CDR3 sequences, 25% to 30% occurring once. As for this clonotype: The antigen is not known.

The TCR comes from a male donor with ankylosing spondylitis. Sequencing input: blood, either unsorted or a sorted T cell fraction (not recorded which). The chain combines TRBV12-3 or TRBV12-4 with TRBJ1-5, with unresolved D. CDR3 region: CASSLRPGYSNQPQHF. Here the CDR3 DNA reads TGTGCCAGCAGTTTAAGGCCAGGTTATAGCAATCAGCCCCAGCATTTT.